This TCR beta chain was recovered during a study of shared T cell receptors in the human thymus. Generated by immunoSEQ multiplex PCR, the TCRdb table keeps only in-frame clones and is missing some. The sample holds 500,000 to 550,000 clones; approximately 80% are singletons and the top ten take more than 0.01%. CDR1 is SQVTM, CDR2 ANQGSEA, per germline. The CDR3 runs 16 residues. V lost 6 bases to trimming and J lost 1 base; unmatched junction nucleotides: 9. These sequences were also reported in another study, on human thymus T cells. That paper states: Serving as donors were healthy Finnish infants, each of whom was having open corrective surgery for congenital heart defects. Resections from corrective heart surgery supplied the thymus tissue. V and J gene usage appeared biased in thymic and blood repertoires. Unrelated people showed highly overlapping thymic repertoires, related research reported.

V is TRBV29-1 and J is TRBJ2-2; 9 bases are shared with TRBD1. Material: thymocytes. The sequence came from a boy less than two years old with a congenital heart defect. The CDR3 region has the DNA TGCAGCGTAGAGGACAGGGGCCCAGGGAACACCGGGGAGCTGTTTTTT. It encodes CSVEDRGPGNTGELFF.